The 2 T cell receptor beta chains given below trace back to one sample, sequenced in a study of blood T cell repertoires in COVID-19. Data came from immunoSEQ multiplex PCR; TCRdb stores just in-frame clones and leaves some out. The data hold around 95,000 clones, with about 90% observed a single time. The sequencing input was peripheral blood. These receptors came from a human donor in a cohort sampled during active COVID-19.

CDR3 in DNA: TGTGCCAGTCGAGGGGGGGGATCCGGAAACATTCAGTACTTC. It specifies CASRGGGSGNIQYF. The rearrangement joins TRBV27 to TRBJ2-4; D perhaps matches TRBD2 (7 bases). The ends were cut back, 9 bases at V and 6 bases at J, with 18 bases in the middle. CDR3 length: 14 residues. Per the germline V gene, CDR1 is MNHEY and CDR2 is SMNVEV (reference sequence).

The rearrangement links TRBV19 to TRBJ2-1; TRBD2 agrees at 8 bases. With 3 bases clipped from V and 3 bases from J, the junction kept 7 bases outside the gene matches. Germline loops: CDR1 LNHDA, CDR2 SQIVND (reference sequence). CDR3 length equals 16 residues. This CDR3 is CASSIQASGHYNEQFF. The DNA of the CDR3 is TGTGCCAGTAGTATTCAAGCTAGCGGGCACTACAATGAGCAGTTCTTC.